This entry lists 30 T cell receptor beta chains sequenced from one sample in a study of T cells after yellow fever vaccination. TCRdb re-called the 5' RACE reads through MiXCR, storing one row per CDR3 protein. The data hold about 360,000 distinct CDR3 sequences, with around 6.5% observed a single time. The material sequenced was PBMCs, taken 5 days after the yellow fever booster vaccination. The receptor set was obtained from a man aged 30 to 39 who received the YFV17D yellow fever vaccine.

This clonotype turned up a few times. Since a much larger clone is just one base distant, this may be a read error. The rearrangement uses TRBV7-9 and TRBJ2-3; D remains ambiguous. From germline, CDR1 is SEHNR and CDR2 FQNEAQ (reference sequence). The V end lost 5 bases, the J end lost 6 bases, and 3 bases lay between the germline ends. This CDR3 comprises 10 residues. The CDR3 DNA sequence: TGTGCCAGCAGCGTGGATACGCAGTATTTT. Translating it yields CASSVDTQYF.

This clonotype has more than one count but fewer than ten. The chain recombines TRBV11-2 with TRBJ2-7; D uncertain. Trimming removed 0 bases from V and 2 bases from J, with 11 bases in between. There are 15 residues in the CDR3. The germline CDR1 and CDR2 sequences are SGHAT and FQNNGV. The CDR3 here is CASSLDPHSTYEQYF. The DNA for the CDR3 is TGTGCCAGCAGCTTAGATCCGCACAGTACCTACGAGCAGTACTTC.

The chain joins TRBV28 to TRBJ2-3; 9 nucleotides line up with TRBD1. Germline V lookup: CDR1 MDHEN, CDR2 SYDVKM. The CDR3 consists of 14 residues. The V gene end was trimmed by 8 bases and the J gene end by 10 bases; junction bases not matched to a gene: 13. The DNA of the CDR3 is TGTGCCAGCGACTACAGGGGGCTGATGTATCCGCAGTATTTT. Translated: CASDYRGLMYPQYF.

This clonotype turned up a few times. The chain links TRBV5-1 to TRBJ2-1; D gene ambiguous. The germline V gene encodes CDR1 SGHRS and CDR2 YFSETQ. V was shortened by 2 bases and J by 6 bases, with 15 bases between the two germline ends. CDR3 length equals 15 residues. CDR3 nucleotide sequence: TGCGCCAGCAGCTTATACCTAGACTGGAGCAATGAGCAGTTCTTC. Encoded protein: CASSLYLDWSNEQFF.

The chain links TRBV7-2 to TRBJ2-7; D not certain. Trimming cost V 4 bases and J 3 bases, with 10 bases left between them. Germline V gene sequence: CDR1 SGHTA, CDR2 FQGNSA. There are 13 residues in the CDR3. This CDR3 reads CASSSPMSYEQYF. The CDR3 DNA reads as TGTGCCAGCAGCTCCCCGATGAGCTACGAGCAGTACTTC.

This clonotype was detected a few times. V and J are TRBV7-2 and TRBJ2-2; D is undetermined. Germline V gene lookup returns CDR1 SGHTA and CDR2 FQGNSA. V was clipped by 5 bases and J by 7 bases, with 11 bases between them. There are 13 residues in the CDR3. The CDR3 DNA reads as TGTGCCAGCAGCCCCCGGGTGATCGGGGAGCTGTTTTTT. This encodes CASSPRVIGELFF.

This clonotype has a count of ten or more. J is TRBJ2-1 and V is TRBV29-1, with D unresolved. V shed 4 bases and J shed 2 bases, with 3 bases lying between them. Germline loops: CDR1 SQVTM, CDR2 ANQGSEA. The CDR3 has 11 residues. CDR3 loop: CSVGTYNEQFF. CDR3 in DNA: TGCAGCGTTGGGACCTACAATGAGCAGTTCTTC.

This clonotype was found many times. This chain uses TRBV29-1 with TRBJ1-2; 7 bases agree with TRBD1. In germline, CDR1 is SQVTM, CDR2 ANQGSEA. The CDR3 consists of 15 residues. J gave up 5 bases and V 4 bases, and 13 bases lay outside the gene matches. CDR3 region: CSVGKNRGDAYGYTF. CDR3 nucleotides: TGCAGCGTTGGGAAAAACAGGGGCGACGCTTATGGCTACACCTTC.

This clonotype has just a few counts. The J gene is TRBJ2-1, the V gene TRBV20-1, with TRBD2 identical over 10 bases. V lost 5 bases to trimming and J lost 7 bases; unmatched junction nucleotides: 11. The CDR3 spans 15 residues. The germline gives CDR1 DFQATT, CDR2 SNEGSKA (reference sequence). CDR3 in DNA: TGCAGTGCTGGAATAGCGGGAGGAATCAGGAATGAGCAGTTCTTC. It is translated as CSAGIAGGIRNEQFF.

This clonotype was picked up a small number of times. The chain couples TRBV5-4 to TRBJ2-7, with D possibly matching TRBD2 (5 bases). The CDR3 spans 15 residues. With 1 base removed from V and 2 bases from J, the gap between germline ends came to 13 bases. Per germline, CDR1 SGHNT and CDR2 YYREEE (reference sequence). For the CDR3, the DNA is TGTGCCAGCAGCTTGTGGGGAGTCAAACCCTACGAGCAGTACTTC. Protein: CASSLWGVKPYEQYF.

The chain uses TRBV10-3 and TRBJ2-7; TRBD1 matches 7 bases. This CDR3 spans 16 amino acids. Trimming removed 4 bases from V and 0 bases from J; junction bases left unmatched: 9. Germline CDR1 reads ENHRY; CDR2 reads SYGVKD. The CDR3 bases are TGTGCCATCAGTGCTGAGGGGGCAGGGAGCTCCTACGAGCAGTACTTC. Protein: CAISAEGAGSSYEQYF.

This clonotype was recorded a few times. Germline is not matched at one junction end, which may reflect a read error. CDR3 protein: CCARAHGTSGSYEQYF. The CDR3 coding sequence is TGCTGTGCTAGGGCTCACGGGACTAGCGGGAGTTACGAGCAGTACTTC. This sequence joins TRBV20-1 and TRBJ2-7; 14 positions agree with TRBD2. Germline V CDR1 and CDR2: DFQATT, SNEGSKA (reference sequence). This CDR3 has 16 amino acids.

This clonotype was counted ten times or more. The chain carries TRBV5-1 and TRBJ1-1, with D unresolved. The CDR3 is 14 amino acids. Germline values: CDR1 SGHRS, CDR2 YFSETQ. V gave up 0 bases and J gave up 6 bases, with 12 bases separating them. The CDR3 DNA is TGCGCCAGCAGCTTGGCGGCAGGCTCTCCTGAAGCTTTCTTT. It encodes CASSLAAGSPEAFF. Full variable domain (missing parts from reference TRBV5-1 and TRBJ1-1): KAGVTQTPRYLIKTRGQQVTLSCSPISGHRSVSWYQQTPGQGLQFLFEYFSETQRNKGNFPGRFSGRQFSNSRSEMNVSTLELGDSALYLCASSLAAGSPEAFFGQGTRLTVV.

V and J are TRBV11-2 and TRBJ2-3, with a tentative D call TRBD2 (6 bases). Germline values: CDR1 SGHAT, CDR2 FQNNGV. The CDR3 is 16 amino acids. V was shortened by 0 bases and J by 3 bases, with 13 bases between the two germline ends. The chain's CDR3 is CASSLDLSGGTDTQYF. CDR3 in DNA: TGTGCCAGCAGCTTAGATCTTAGCGGAGGGACAGATACGCAGTATTTT. Combining the CDR3 with reference TRBV11-2 and TRBJ2-3 gives the whole variable domain EAGVAQSPRYKIIEKRQSVAFWCNPISGHATLYWYQQILGQGPKLLIQFQNNGVVDDSQLPKDRFSAERLKGVDSTLKIQPAKLEDSAVYLCASSLDLSGGTDTQYFGPGTRLTVL.

This clonotype was counted ten times or more. The J gene is TRBJ2-1, the V gene TRBV6-5; D possibly corresponds to TRBD2 (7 bases). V lost 0 bases to trimming and J lost 9 bases, with 18 bases between them. The germline gives CDR1 MNHEY, CDR2 SVGAGI. The CDR3 loop spans 16 amino acids. The CDR3: CASSYSAGDEGGEQFF. The CDR3 coding sequence is TGTGCCAGCAGTTACTCTGCGGGAGACGAAGGGGGTGAGCAGTTCTTC.

This clonotype was counted between two and nine times. The gene calls are TRBV7-2 and TRBJ2-5, with TRBD2 matching over 10 bases. CDR3 length: 16 residues. The germline gives CDR1 SGHTA, CDR2 FQGNSA. Losses at the gene ends were 1 base for V and 7 bases for J; bases not matched to a gene: 9. The CDR3 is CASSLEPAGGGRTQYF. The CDR3 region has the DNA TGTGCCAGCAGCTTAGAGCCAGCGGGAGGGGGGCGGACCCAGTACTTC.

This clonotype was seen at least ten times. The chain's CDR3 is CASSLDSGRTNEQFF. CDR3 bases: TGCGCCAGCAGCTTGGACAGCGGGAGGACCAATGAGCAGTTCTTC. This sequence joins TRBV5-1 and TRBJ2-1; 9 nucleotides line up with TRBD2. Germline trimming cut 0 bases from V and 6 bases from J; bases unmatched to any gene: 4. This CDR3 is 15 amino acids long. Germline CDR1 SGHRS, CDR2 YFSETQ.

This clonotype showed up just a few times. The chain employs TRBV7-2 and TRBJ1-2; D gene unclear. The CDR3 is 12 residues long. Germline V lookup: CDR1 SGHTA, CDR2 FQGNSA. Trimming removed 5 bases from V and 7 bases from J, with 11 bases in between. CDR3 DNA sequence: TGTGCCAGCAGCCCTGAGGTGTCTGGCTACACCTTC. Translation: CASSPEVSGYTF.

V is TRBV5-1 and J is TRBJ2-5, with 7 bases fitting TRBD1. This CDR3 spans 16 amino acids. Looked up from germline, CDR1 is SGHRS and CDR2 is YFSETQ. The ends lost 6 bases at V and 4 bases at J; junction bases unmatched: 15. The CDR3, as DNA: TGCGCCAGCACGCCACCCTCGACAGGGCGTGGAGAGACCCAGTACTTC. Protein product: CASTPPSTGRGETQYF.

This chain connects TRBV20-1 to TRBJ2-2; D is perhaps TRBD2 (5 bases). The germline V gene encodes CDR1 DFQATT and CDR2 SNEGSKA (reference sequence). CDR3 length: 14 amino acids. V was pared by 0 bases and J by 6 bases, with 11 bases between. In nucleotides, the CDR3 is TGCAGTGCTAGAGACCGACGGGGTCCCGGGGAGCTGTTTTTT. Its protein is CSARDRRGPGELFF.

This clonotype was detected a few times. This chain connects TRBV18 to TRBJ1-1, with 8 bases aligning to TRBD1. CDR3 size: 17 residues. The germline gives CDR1 KGHSH, CDR2 LQKENI. Trimming took 0 bases from V and 0 from J; bases not matched to a gene: 6. The CDR3 spells CASSPPETGVMNTEAFF. CDR3 coding DNA: TGTGCCAGCTCACCACCGGAGACAGGGGTCATGAACACTGAAGCTTTCTTT.

In this sample, this clonotype turned up many times. V is TRBV7-2 and J is TRBJ2-2; TRBD2 agrees at 14 bases. CDR3 length: 15 amino acids. V shed 8 bases and J 5 bases; nucleotides not matched to a gene: 4. CDR1 is SGHTA and CDR2 is FQGNSA in the germline V gene. The CDR3 DNA is TGTGCCAGCGGACGGACTAGCGGGAGGACCGGGGAGCTGTTTTTT. The encoded protein is CASGRTSGRTGELFF.

This clonotype occurred a few times. The V gene is TRBV19, the J gene TRBJ2-5; TRBD1 agrees at 8 bases. Trimming removed 2 bases from V and 4 bases from J; junction bases left unmatched: 3. The CDR3 has 14 residues. Germline CDR1 reads LNHDA; CDR2 reads SQIVND (reference sequence). The CDR3 bases are TGTGCCAGTAGTATATTCCAGGGGGCAGAGACCCAGTACTTC. Translating it yields CASSIFQGAETQYF.

Regarding this clonotype: One base away lies a much larger clone, so this may be a sequencing read error. This chain links TRBV10-3 with TRBJ2-7; D might be TRBD1 or TRBD2, each matching 5 bases. V was clipped by 11 bases and J by 0 bases, with 20 bases between them. This CDR3 is 15 amino acids long. Germline CDR1 ENHRY, CDR2 SYGVKD. The CDR3 loop is CASFPGAESSYEQYF. CDR3 DNA: TGTGCCTCCTTTCCCGGGGCAGAAAGCTCCTACGAGCAGTACTTC.

This clonotype was seen a few times. V gene TRBV6-5 combines with J gene TRBJ2-3; D is unclear. The CDR3 sequence is 15 residues long. Deletions cut 2 bases from V and 2 bases from J, with 11 bases between. Germline V gene data show CDR1 as MNHEY and CDR2 as SVGAGI. DNA for the CDR3: TGTGCCAGCAGTTACGGTCCGGCGAACACAGATACGCAGTATTTT. Its translation is CASSYGPANTDTQYF.

Ten or more counts support this clonotype. This rearrangement joins TRBV12-3 or TRBV12-4 to TRBJ2-1; D is unclear. The CDR3 consists of 14 residues. CDR3 sequence reads: CAIAVGGSYNEQFF. The CDR3 DNA reads as TGTGCTATCGCAGTGGGTGGCTCCTACAATGAGCAGTTCTTC.

This clonotype was seen a handful of times. This sequence joins TRBV29-1 and TRBJ1-1; D not resolved. The germline V gene has CDR1 SQVTM and CDR2 ANQGSEA. V gave up 4 bases and J gave up 1 base, with 13 bases separating them. The CDR3 consists of 14 residues. The CDR3 loop is CSVVTRPPNTEAFF. CDR3 nucleotides: TGCAGCGTTGTGACTCGGCCGCCGAACACTGAAGCTTTCTTT.

In the case of this clonotype: The junction shows a germline mismatch at one end, possibly a read error. The genes are TRBV20-1 and TRBJ2-1; D is undetermined. The CDR3 loop spans 16 amino acids. Germline loops: CDR1 DFQATT, CDR2 SNEGSKA (reference sequence). The CDR3 DNA follows: TGCTGTGCTAGAGATCTGGAAGGCGTCTCCTACAATGAGCAGTTCTTC. It codes for CCARDLEGVSYNEQFF.

This clonotype was counted many times. V usage is TRBV20-1 and J usage is TRBJ2-3; D unclear. Germline values: CDR1 DFQATT, CDR2 SNEGSKA (reference sequence). The CDR3 is 13 amino acids. V was pared by 5 bases and J by 4 bases, with 13 bases between. For the CDR3, the DNA is TGCAGTGCTGGAACCGGCTCCCCAGATACGCAGTATTTT. The encoded protein is CSAGTGSPDTQYF.

The chain employs TRBV4-2 and TRBJ1-2; possible D gene TRBD1, 5 bases. Germline V gene lookup returns CDR1 LGHNA and CDR2 YNFKEQ. This CDR3 is 15 amino acids long. V was trimmed by 3 bases and J by 8 bases, leaving 19 bases between them. The CDR3 DNA follows: TGTGCCAGCAGCCAGGGGACCGGGAGATATGGGGGCTACACCTTC. Amino acids: CASSQGTGRYGGYTF.